The TCR beta chain under discussion was sequenced for a study of shared T cell receptors in the human thymus. Trimming stripped 0 bases from V and 2 bases from J, with 13 bases between. The V gene's germline CDR1 is GTSNPN and CDR2 SVGIG (reference sequence). There are 15 residues in the CDR3. This clone was counted only a few times. Generated by immunoSEQ multiplex PCR, the TCRdb table keeps only in-frame clones and is missing some. This sample has more than 550,000 clones, with over 75% found just once. In addition, the sample was reused for a study of human thymus T cells. That report adds: Thymus tissue for the work was resected from patients undergoing corrective heart surgery. Biased V and J segment usage appeared in thymus and peripheral blood. Thymic repertoires overlap heavily among unrelated individuals, related research has reported.

The specimen sequenced was thymocytes. The rearrangement joins TRBV30 to TRBJ1-1; D ambiguous. The TCR was taken from a boy under two years old with a congenital heart defect. The CDR3 reads CAWSVISGSNTEAFF. CDR3 nucleotides: TGTGCCTGGAGTGTAATCAGCGGGTCTAACACTGAAGCTTTCTTT.